This is a list of T cell receptor beta chains from one sample in a study of neoadjuvant anti-PD-1 for oral cavity cancer. Sequencing was performed with immunoSEQ multiplex PCR; in TCRdb, only in-frame clones are kept and a portion is missing. The data hold around 13,000 clones, with over 65% observed a single time. This sample comprised PBMCs, obtained after nivolumab (anti-PD-1) treatment. These receptors were obtained from a person aged 35-79 years with oral cavity squamous cell carcinoma. The CDR3 runs from the conserved cysteine through the conserved F or W. Each record gives: CDR3 protein, J gene, CDR3 length, V gene.

CDR3 protein: CASSQEKDRTDTQYF
J gene: TRBJ2-3
CDR3 length: 15
V gene: TRBV4-1

CDR3 protein: CASSSFRGSTQYF
J gene: TRBJ2-3
CDR3 length: 13
V gene: TRBV28

CDR3 protein: CSAAQWQNTEAFF
J gene: TRBJ1-1
CDR3 length: 13
V gene: TRBV29-1

CDR3 protein: CASSLDRGPYEQYF
J gene: TRBJ2-7
CDR3 length: 14
V gene: TRBV5-6

CDR3 protein: CASRNARGLTDTQYF
J gene: TRBJ2-3
CDR3 length: 15
V gene: TRBV6-6

CDR3 protein: CASSLKGATGELFF
J gene: TRBJ2-2
CDR3 length: 14
V gene: TRBV5-4

CDR3 protein: CATSPMRAAGNTIYF
J gene: TRBJ1-3
CDR3 length: 15
V gene: TRBV15

CDR3 protein: CASSPFSSSWQYF
J gene: TRBJ2-7
CDR3 length: 13
V gene: TRBV4-2

CDR3 protein: CASSLAALGGNEKLFF
J gene: TRBJ1-4
CDR3 length: 16
V gene: TRBV7-9

CDR3 protein: CAWSRREHQPQHF
J gene: TRBJ1-5
CDR3 length: 13
V gene: TRBV30

CDR3 protein: CASSGIRGMNEQYF
J gene: TRBJ2-7
CDR3 length: 14
V gene: TRBV11-2

CDR3 protein: CASSLNPGQVFHQPQHF
J gene: TRBJ1-5
CDR3 length: 17
V gene: TRBV5-1

CDR3 protein: CASSDRLLSYEQYF
J gene: TRBJ2-7
CDR3 length: 14
V gene: TRBV2

CDR3 protein: CASSPRIRGIYEQYF
J gene: TRBJ2-7
CDR3 length: 15
V gene: TRBV18

CDR3 protein: CASSEGTGNNYGYTF
J gene: TRBJ1-2
CDR3 length: 15
V gene: TRBV2

CDR3 protein: CASGISGTYGYTF
J gene: TRBJ1-2
CDR3 length: 13
V gene: TRBV9

CDR3 protein: CASSAGTGLEQYF
J gene: TRBJ2-7
CDR3 length: 13
V gene: TRBV9

CDR3 protein: CASSAGDGNQPQHF
J gene: TRBJ1-5
CDR3 length: 14
V gene: TRBV5-1

CDR3 protein: CASSLGRAADTQYF
J gene: TRBJ2-3
CDR3 length: 14
V gene: TRBV7-2

CDR3 protein: CASSSPGTGGQPQHF
J gene: TRBJ1-5
CDR3 length: 15
V gene: TRBV28

CDR3 protein: CASSRQGDRDTQYF
J gene: TRBJ2-3
CDR3 length: 14
V gene: TRBV2

CDR3 protein: CASSPGTGFEQFF
J gene: TRBJ2-1
CDR3 length: 13
V gene: TRBV27

CDR3 protein: CASRVTGEVGELFF
J gene: TRBJ2-2
CDR3 length: 14
V gene: TRBV2

CDR3 protein: CASSATSGRHNEQFF
J gene: TRBJ2-1
CDR3 length: 15
V gene: TRBV9

CDR3 protein: CASSLRGQAFF
J gene: TRBJ1-1
CDR3 length: 11
V gene: TRBV11-2

CDR3 protein: CASYAVGELFF
J gene: TRBJ2-2
CDR3 length: 11
V gene: TRBV6-6

CDR3 protein: CASSLEGLAGVEQYF
J gene: TRBJ2-7
CDR3 length: 15
V gene: TRBV5-1

CDR3 protein: CASSQGTSGYSYEQYF
J gene: TRBJ2-7
CDR3 length: 16
V gene: TRBV4-1

CDR3 protein: CASSLESNYGYTF
J gene: TRBJ1-2
CDR3 length: 13
V gene: TRBV5-6

CDR3 protein: CASSPAGAGGNIQYF
J gene: TRBJ2-4
CDR3 length: 15
V gene: TRBV5-1

CDR3 protein: CAWSAPRASGALAGGYTF
J gene: TRBJ1-2
CDR3 length: 18
V gene: TRBV30

CDR3 protein: CASSELGYFATFGDTQYF
J gene: TRBJ2-3
CDR3 length: 18
V gene: TRBV10-1

CDR3 protein: CASKGFSNYGYTF
J gene: TRBJ1-2
CDR3 length: 13
V gene: TRBV4-1

CDR3 protein: CASSLEGGAWEPQHF
J gene: TRBJ1-5
CDR3 length: 15
V gene: TRBV5-1

CDR3 protein: CASSEALRRTGEGYTF
J gene: TRBJ1-2
CDR3 length: 16
V gene: TRBV6-1

CDR3 protein: CASSLTVNSGNTIYF
J gene: TRBJ1-3
CDR3 length: 15
V gene: TRBV5-1

CDR3 protein: CASSQGAGSLDTQYF
J gene: TRBJ2-3
CDR3 length: 15
V gene: TRBV5-1

CDR3 protein: CASGGRTSGNTIYF
J gene: TRBJ1-3
CDR3 length: 14
V gene: TRBV6-1

CDR3 protein: CASSRGGTGNQPQHF
J gene: TRBJ1-5
CDR3 length: 15
V gene: TRBV6-5

CDR3 protein: CASSLDPIGGLYGYTF
J gene: TRBJ1-2
CDR3 length: 16
V gene: TRBV5-5

CDR3 protein: CASSPNPYEQYF
J gene: TRBJ2-7
CDR3 length: 12
V gene: TRBV27

CDR3 protein: CATSGPHVTSRGTEAFF
J gene: TRBJ1-1
CDR3 length: 17
V gene: TRBV15